The clone carrying this T cell receptor (beta chain) came up a few times. Primers used in a second PCR of about 6 to 12 cycles were a sample-barcoded 5' primer and a J-beta primer mix. TCRdb re-called the 5' RACE reads through MiXCR, storing one row per CDR3 protein. The repertoire holds approximately 2,000,000 distinct CDR3 sequences, around 40% seen once, with more than 20% in the top ten. This sample is part of a study of blood T cells in healthy people across ages. V lost 0 bases, J lost 9 bases, and 9 bases stayed unmatched. CDR3 length equals 15 residues. Germline V CDR1 and CDR2: SGHRS, YFSETQ.

The genes are TRBV5-1 and TRBJ2-1; 7 nucleotides line up with TRBD2. Sequences were obtained from blood. The receptor's source is a human donor in good health. CDR3 bases: TGCGCCAGCAGCTTGGTACAGCGGGGAGCCAGTGAGCAGTTCTTC. It encodes CASSLVQRGASEQFF.